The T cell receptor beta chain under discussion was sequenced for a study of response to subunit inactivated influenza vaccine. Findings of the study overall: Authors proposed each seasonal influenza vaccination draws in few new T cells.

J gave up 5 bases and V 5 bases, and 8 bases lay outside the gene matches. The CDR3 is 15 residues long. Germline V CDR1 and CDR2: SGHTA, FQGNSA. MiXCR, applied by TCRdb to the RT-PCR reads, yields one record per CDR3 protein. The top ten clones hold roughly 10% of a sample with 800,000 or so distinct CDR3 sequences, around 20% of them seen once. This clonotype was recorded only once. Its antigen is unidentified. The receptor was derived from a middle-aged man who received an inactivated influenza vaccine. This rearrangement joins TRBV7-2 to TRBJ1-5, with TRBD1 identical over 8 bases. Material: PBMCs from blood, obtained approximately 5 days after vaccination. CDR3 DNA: TGTGCCAGCAGCGTATCAGGGGGCAGGGATCAGCCCCAGCATTTT. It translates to CASSVSGGRDQPQHF.